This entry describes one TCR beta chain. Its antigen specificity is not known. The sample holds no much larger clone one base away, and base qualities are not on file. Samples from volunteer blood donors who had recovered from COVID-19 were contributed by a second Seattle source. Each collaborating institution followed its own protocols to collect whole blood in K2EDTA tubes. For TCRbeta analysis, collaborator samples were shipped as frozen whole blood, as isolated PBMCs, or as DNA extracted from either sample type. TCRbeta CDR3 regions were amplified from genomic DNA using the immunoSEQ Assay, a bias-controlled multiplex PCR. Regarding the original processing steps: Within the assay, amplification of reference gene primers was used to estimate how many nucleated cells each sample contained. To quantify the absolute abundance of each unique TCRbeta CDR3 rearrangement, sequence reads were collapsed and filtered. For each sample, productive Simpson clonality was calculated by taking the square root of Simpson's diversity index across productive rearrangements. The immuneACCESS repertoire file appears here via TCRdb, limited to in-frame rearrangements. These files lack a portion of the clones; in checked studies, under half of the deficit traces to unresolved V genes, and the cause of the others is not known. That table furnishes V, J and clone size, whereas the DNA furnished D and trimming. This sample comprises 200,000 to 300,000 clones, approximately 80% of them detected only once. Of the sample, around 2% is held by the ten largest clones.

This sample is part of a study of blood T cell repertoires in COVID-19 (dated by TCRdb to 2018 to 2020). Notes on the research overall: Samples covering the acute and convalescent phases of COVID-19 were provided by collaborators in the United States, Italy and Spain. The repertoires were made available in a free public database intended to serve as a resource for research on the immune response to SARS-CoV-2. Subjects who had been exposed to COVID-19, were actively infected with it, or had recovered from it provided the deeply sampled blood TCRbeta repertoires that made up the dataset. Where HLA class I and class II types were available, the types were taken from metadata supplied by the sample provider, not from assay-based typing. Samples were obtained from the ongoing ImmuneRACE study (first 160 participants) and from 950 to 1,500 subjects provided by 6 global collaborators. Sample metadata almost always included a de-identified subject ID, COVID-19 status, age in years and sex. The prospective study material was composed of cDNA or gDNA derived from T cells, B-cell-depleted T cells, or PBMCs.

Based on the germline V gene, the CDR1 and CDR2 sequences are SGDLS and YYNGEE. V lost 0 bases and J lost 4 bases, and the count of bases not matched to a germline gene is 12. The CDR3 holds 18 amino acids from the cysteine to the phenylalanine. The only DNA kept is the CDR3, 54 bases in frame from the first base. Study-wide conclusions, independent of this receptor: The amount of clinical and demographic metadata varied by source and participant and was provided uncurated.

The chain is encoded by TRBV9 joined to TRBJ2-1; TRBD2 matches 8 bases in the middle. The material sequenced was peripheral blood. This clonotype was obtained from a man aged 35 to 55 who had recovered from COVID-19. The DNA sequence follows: TGTGCCAGCAGCGTAGCTTATAGTATGGCTAGCGGGTACAATGAGCAGTTCTTC. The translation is CASSVAYSMASGYNEQFF. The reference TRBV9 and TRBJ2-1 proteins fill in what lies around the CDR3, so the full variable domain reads DSGVTQTPKHLITATGQRVTLRCSPRSGDLSVYWYQQSLDQGLQFLIQYYNGEERAKGNILERFSAQQFPDLHSELNLSSLELGDSALYFCASSVAYSMASGYNEQFFGPGTRLTVL.